A selection of T cell receptor beta chains follows, all from one sample in a study of CD8 T cells in Susac syndrome. From the immunoSEQ multiplex PCR reads, TCRdb called clonotypes with MiXCR, one entry per CDR3 protein. The table includes approximately 140,000 distinct CDR3 sequences, 94% detected once. Sequenced sample: CD8+ T cells from PBMCs. The origin of the receptors is a human donor in good health. The CDR3 runs from the conserved cysteine through the conserved F or W. D genes are given only for firm matches. For some rows the clone size is stated as once, few or many, or as a class when expanded; others skip it.

v_gene: TRBV29-1
j_gene: TRBJ2-1
abundance: .
d_gene: .
CDR3nt: TGCAGCGTTGAACACGCCGGGAAGGACAATGAGCAGTTCTTC
CDR3aa: CSVEHAGKDNEQFF

v_gene: TRBV4-2
j_gene: TRBJ2-3
abundance: .
d_gene: TRBD2
CDR3nt: TGTGCCAGCAGCCAAGGGCGGGAGGCCCCCCCTGAGTATTTT
CDR3aa: CASSQGREAPPEYF

v_gene: TRBV30
j_gene: TRBJ1-1
abundance: .
d_gene: .
CDR3nt: TGTGCCTGGGCCCAGAACACTGAAGCTTTCTTT
CDR3aa: CAWAQNTEAFF

v_gene: TRBV3-1
j_gene: TRBJ1-2
abundance: .
d_gene: .
CDR3nt: TGTGCCAGCAGCCAAGATTTGAGATCGAGGCGCCGTAAGGGCTACACCTTC
CDR3aa: CASSQDLRSRRRKGYTF

v_gene: TRBV29-1
j_gene: TRBJ1-3
abundance: few
d_gene: .
CDR3nt: TGCAGCGTTCAAGGCCAGGGAAACACCATATATTTT
CDR3aa: CSVQGQGNTIYF

v_gene: TRBV15
j_gene: TRBJ1-4
abundance: .
d_gene: .
CDR3nt: TGTGCCACGGGCCCAAGAGCGGGTTATGAAAAACTGTTTTTT
CDR3aa: CATGPRAGYEKLFF

v_gene: TRBV9
j_gene: TRBJ2-2
abundance: once
d_gene: .
CDR3nt: TGTGCCAGCAGCACCCGAGACACCGGGGAGCTGTTTTTT
CDR3aa: CASSTRDTGELFF

v_gene: TRBV5-4
j_gene: TRBJ2-7
abundance: .
d_gene: TRBD2
CDR3nt: TGTGCCAGCGCCGCGGGAGCGGGGTCCTACGAGCAGTACTTC
CDR3aa: CASAAGAGSYEQYF

v_gene: TRBV28
j_gene: TRBJ2-1
abundance: .
d_gene: TRBD1
CDR3nt: TGTGCCAGCAGTTTATTAGGGACAGGTTACAATGAGCAGTTCTTC
CDR3aa: CASSLLGTGYNEQFF

v_gene: TRBV29-1
j_gene: TRBJ2-7
abundance: .
d_gene: .
CDR3nt: TGCAGCGTTGAAGAGGGGACGTCCCCCTACGAGCAGTACTTC
CDR3aa: CSVEEGTSPYEQYF

v_gene: TRBV29-1
j_gene: TRBJ2-6
abundance: .
d_gene: TRBD1
CDR3nt: TGCAGCGTCGGTAATCGGGACAGGGCGAGCTCTGGGGCCAACGTCCTGACTTTC
CDR3aa: CSVGNRDRASSGANVLTF

v_gene: TRBV27
j_gene: TRBJ2-7
abundance: once
d_gene: .
CDR3nt: TGTGCCAGCAGGTTCAGTGCGGGATCCTACGAGCAGTACTTC
CDR3aa: CASRFSAGSYEQYF

v_gene: TRBV9
j_gene: TRBJ2-1
abundance: .
d_gene: .
CDR3nt: TGTGCCAGCAGCGTAATGTCCGGCCGACGGGCATACAATGAGCAGTTCTTC
CDR3aa: CASSVMSGRRAYNEQFF

v_gene: TRBV27
j_gene: TRBJ2-7
abundance: few
d_gene: TRBD1
CDR3nt: TGTGCCAGCAGTTCCGGGACAGGCCCCTACGAGCAGTACTTC
CDR3aa: CASSSGTGPYEQYF

v_gene: TRBV7-2
j_gene: TRBJ2-1
abundance: once
d_gene: .
CDR3nt: TGTGCCAGCAGCTTAGCAGGAACCCTTCAGTTCTTC
CDR3aa: CASSLAGTLQFF

v_gene: TRBV12-3/TRBV12-4
j_gene: TRBJ2-7
abundance: few
d_gene: .
CDR3nt: TGTGCCAGCAGTTCTGCCTACGAGCAGTACTTC
CDR3aa: CASSSAYEQYF

v_gene: TRBV13
j_gene: TRBJ2-7
abundance: .
d_gene: TRBD1
CDR3nt: TGTGCCAGCAGCTTATGGTCCCGGGACAGGGGAGACGAGCAGTACTTC
CDR3aa: CASSLWSRDRGDEQYF

v_gene: TRBV7-2
j_gene: TRBJ1-1
abundance: .
d_gene: TRBD1
CDR3nt: TGTGCCAGCAGCTTACCAGGGGGGGTAACTGAAGCTTTCTTT
CDR3aa: CASSLPGGVTEAFF

v_gene: TRBV4-3
j_gene: TRBJ2-1
abundance: .
d_gene: TRBD2
CDR3nt: TGCGCCAGCAGCCAAGTAGTGCCAGCGGGGGACAATGAGCAGTTCTTC
CDR3aa: CASSQVVPAGDNEQFF

v_gene: TRBV27
j_gene: TRBJ1-2
abundance: .
d_gene: TRBD1
CDR3nt: TGTGCCAGCAGTCCTCCGGGACAGGGGGCCTATGGCTACACCTTC
CDR3aa: CASSPPGQGAYGYTF

v_gene: TRBV30
j_gene: TRBJ1-2
abundance: .
d_gene: .
CDR3nt: TGTGCCTGGAGCCTACTGGAAGGGCATAACTATGGCTACACCTTC
CDR3aa: CAWSLLEGHNYGYTF

v_gene: TRBV12-3/TRBV12-4
j_gene: TRBJ2-7
abundance: few
d_gene: .
CDR3nt: TGTGCCAGCAGCACGGTTACCTACGAGCAGTACTTC
CDR3aa: CASSTVTYEQYF

v_gene: TRBV20-1
j_gene: TRBJ2-1
abundance: .
d_gene: TRBD2
CDR3nt: TGCAGTGCTAGAGATAGGGCGGGAGAGTACAATGAGCAGTTCTTC
CDR3aa: CSARDRAGEYNEQFF

v_gene: TRBV29-1
j_gene: TRBJ1-1
abundance: .
d_gene: .
CDR3nt: TGCAGCGTTAATTACAGGGAGGGGACTGAAGCTTTCTTT
CDR3aa: CSVNYREGTEAFF

v_gene: TRBV9
j_gene: TRBJ2-7
abundance: .
d_gene: TRBD1
CDR3nt: TGTGCCAGCAGCGTAGGACAGGGGGACGAGCAGTACTTC
CDR3aa: CASSVGQGDEQYF

v_gene: TRBV29-1
j_gene: TRBJ2-2
abundance: .
d_gene: TRBD2
CDR3nt: TGCAGCGCCGGGACTAGCGGCACCGGGGAGCTGTTTTTT
CDR3aa: CSAGTSGTGELFF

v_gene: TRBV20-1
j_gene: TRBJ2-7
abundance: .
d_gene: .
CDR3nt: TGCAGTCCCAATCCCGGACAGACCAGCTCCTACGAGCAGTACTTC
CDR3aa: CSPNPGQTSSYEQYF

v_gene: TRBV28
j_gene: TRBJ2-7
abundance: .
d_gene: TRBD1
CDR3nt: TGTGCCAGCAGTCCCCCCGACAGGGGTGCCTACGAGCAGTACTTC
CDR3aa: CASSPPDRGAYEQYF

v_gene: TRBV18
j_gene: TRBJ2-1
abundance: .
d_gene: TRBD2
CDR3nt: TGTGCCAGCTCACCCGTTGTAGCGGGGATCTACAATGAGCAGTTCTTC
CDR3aa: CASSPVVAGIYNEQFF

v_gene: TRBV7-9
j_gene: TRBJ1-2
abundance: .
d_gene: .
CDR3nt: TGTGCCAGCAGCTTAGAGGTGACAGACTATGGCTACACCTTC
CDR3aa: CASSLEVTDYGYTF

v_gene: TRBV7-2
j_gene: TRBJ2-7
abundance: once
d_gene: TRBD1
CDR3nt: TGTGCCAGCAGCTTATTTCTCGGACAGGACTACGAGCAGTACTTC
CDR3aa: CASSLFLGQDYEQYF

v_gene: TRBV9
j_gene: TRBJ2-5
abundance: .
d_gene: .
CDR3nt: TGTGCCAGCAGCCCCGGACTCACCGAGACCCAGTACTTC
CDR3aa: CASSPGLTETQYF

v_gene: TRBV9
j_gene: TRBJ2-5
abundance: .
d_gene: .
CDR3nt: TGTGCCAGCAGCGTAGATGGGGAGACCCAGTACTTC
CDR3aa: CASSVDGETQYF

v_gene: TRBV7-9
j_gene: TRBJ2-2
abundance: .
d_gene: TRBD1
CDR3nt: TGTGCCAGCAGCGGACGACAGGGAATTCGAAACACCGGGGAGCTGTTTTTT
CDR3aa: CASSGRQGIRNTGELFF

v_gene: TRBV30
j_gene: TRBJ2-2
abundance: .
d_gene: .
CDR3nt: TGTGCCTGGAGCCTCGACGGGGAGCTGTTTTTT
CDR3aa: CAWSLDGELFF

v_gene: TRBV4-1
j_gene: TRBJ2-1
abundance: .
d_gene: .
CDR3nt: TGCGCCAGCAGCCTTGTCCAGGGGCCTAGCTCCTACAATGAGCAGTTCTTC
CDR3aa: CASSLVQGPSSYNEQFF

v_gene: TRBV9
j_gene: TRBJ2-2
abundance: .
d_gene: .
CDR3nt: TGTGCCAGCAGCGGGCTGTTTTTT
CDR3aa: CASSGLFF

v_gene: TRBV6-6
j_gene: TRBJ1-5
abundance: .
d_gene: TRBD1
CDR3nt: TGTGCCAGCAGTTTTCAGGGGGCAGGTCAGCCCCAGCATTTT
CDR3aa: CASSFQGAGQPQHF

v_gene: TRBV15
j_gene: TRBJ2-7
abundance: .
d_gene: .
CDR3nt: TGTGCCACCAGCAGAGATCTGACGGCCTGGGCTTGGCAGTACTTC
CDR3aa: CATSRDLTAWAWQYF

v_gene: TRBV9
j_gene: TRBJ1-1
abundance: .
d_gene: .
CDR3nt: TGTGCCAGCAGCGTAGCTTACGGGTCTGAAGCTTTCTTT
CDR3aa: CASSVAYGSEAFF

v_gene: TRBV27
j_gene: TRBJ2-1
abundance: .
d_gene: TRBD2
CDR3nt: TGTGCCAGCAGTTTATCTGGGTACCCCGGGACTAGCGGAAGTTTCTCCTACAATGAGCAGTTCTTC
CDR3aa: CASSLSGYPGTSGSFSYNEQFF

v_gene: TRBV27
j_gene: TRBJ1-2
abundance: .
d_gene: TRBD1
CDR3nt: TGTGCCAGCAGTTTAGTCGCCGACAGGGGTCCCTATGGCTACACCTTC
CDR3aa: CASSLVADRGPYGYTF

v_gene: TRBV7-9
j_gene: TRBJ2-7
abundance: .
d_gene: .
CDR3nt: TGTGCCAGCAGCGGTAGACTGGGCTACGAGCAGTACTTC
CDR3aa: CASSGRLGYEQYF

v_gene: TRBV29-1
j_gene: TRBJ2-7
abundance: .
d_gene: .
CDR3nt: TGCAGCGTTGAAGTTCCGGGCCGCGGCTACGAGCAGTACTTC
CDR3aa: CSVEVPGRGYEQYF

v_gene: TRBV9
j_gene: TRBJ2-3
abundance: .
d_gene: .
CDR3nt: TGTGCCAGCAGCTCCGGTGGGGGACGGGTCACAGATACGCAGTATTTT
CDR3aa: CASSSGGGRVTDTQYF

v_gene: TRBV7-3
j_gene: TRBJ2-3
abundance: .
d_gene: TRBD1
CDR3nt: TGTGCCAGCAGCACGGACAGGGACGGGGATACGCAGTATTTT
CDR3aa: CASSTDRDGDTQYF

v_gene: TRBV27
j_gene: TRBJ2-2
abundance: .
d_gene: TRBD1
CDR3nt: TGTGCCAGCAGTTCCCTAATGACAGGGGGCTTGGGCGGGGAGCTGTTTTTT
CDR3aa: CASSSLMTGGLGGELFF

v_gene: TRBV6-5
j_gene: TRBJ2-3
abundance: .
d_gene: TRBD2
CDR3nt: TGTGCCAGCAGTTATTACGGACTAGCGAGCACAGATACGCAGTATTTT
CDR3aa: CASSYYGLASTDTQYF

v_gene: TRBV20-1
j_gene: TRBJ2-1
abundance: .
d_gene: .
CDR3nt: TGCAGTGCTCCGGACTCCCGGGAACCCTACAATGAGCAGTTCTTC
CDR3aa: CSAPDSREPYNEQFF

v_gene: TRBV7-8
j_gene: TRBJ2-7
abundance: .
d_gene: .
CDR3nt: TGTGCCAGCAGCTCTATCGGACAGTCTTCCTACGAGCAGTACTTC
CDR3aa: CASSSIGQSSYEQYF